This T cell receptor beta chain was found in a study of blood T cell repertoires in COVID-19. Study at large: PBMCs, B-cell-depleted T cells, or T cells were the source of the cDNA or gDNA that made up the material.

The repertoire was sequenced with immunoSEQ multiplex PCR; TCRdb's copy has only in-frame clones and lacks some. The table has 150,000 or so clones, about four fifths seen once. Germline lookup yields CDR1 LNHNV and CDR2 YYDKDF (reference sequence). V was cut by 0 bases and J by 9 bases, with 9 bases left in between. CDR3 size: 13 residues. V is TRBV15 and J is TRBJ2-1, with unresolved D. Material for sequencing was peripheral blood. The receptor was derived from a man aged 65 to 85 who had recovered from COVID-19. The CDR3 DNA reads TGTGCCACCAGCAGAGATCGCAGTTTTGAGCAGTTCTTC. Its translation is CATSRDRSFEQFF.